Listed here are 21 T cell receptor beta chains from one sample, sequenced in a study of blood T cells in healthy people across ages (dated by TCRdb to about 2015). Library creation used 5' RACE. For sequencing, an Illumina HiSeq 2500 was employed. The second PCR ran for roughly 7 to 12 cycles and used a J-beta primer mix along with a sample-barcoded 5' primer. TCRdb handled the public reads itself, with Q25 trimming in fastp and clone calling in MiXCR, and kept productive beta chains. Here each entry gathers all rows of one CDR3 protein and keeps the most common genes and DNA. This sample holds roughly 800,000 distinct CDR3 sequences; 58% were observed only once. Jointly, the top ten make up over 20% of the sample. Sequenced input: blood. The receptors stem from a man under 40 in good health.

The gene calls are TRBV6-2 or TRBV6-3 and TRBJ2-7, with 9 bases identical to TRBD1. V was pared by 8 bases and J by 0 bases, with 5 bases of the junction left unmatched. This CDR3 has 14 residues. CDR1 is MNHEY, CDR2 SVGEGT, per germline. The CDR3 nucleotides are TGTGCCAGCGGGGCGGACAGGGGCTCCTACGAGCAGTACTTC. This gives the protein CASGADRGSYEQYF.

The chain is built from TRBV4-2 and TRBJ2-1; D unclear. Per germline, CDR1 LGHNA and CDR2 YNFKEQ. CDR3 length: 14 amino acids. V was cut by 0 bases and J by 12 bases, with 15 bases left in between. In DNA form, the CDR3 reads TGTGCCAGCAGCCAAGATTCGGCGAGTCTAATGCAGTTCTTC. Translation: CASSQDSASLMQFF.

This clonotype was detected ten times or more. The genes are TRBV12-3 or TRBV12-4 and TRBJ2-3; D unclear. There are 15 residues in the CDR3. Trimming pared 3 bases from V and 0 bases from J, leaving 10 bases between. CDR3 coding DNA: TGTGCCAGCAGTTTGCCGACTTCTAGCACAGATACGCAGTATTTT. Translated: CASSLPTSSTDTQYF.

This chain connects TRBV20-1 to TRBJ2-1; D could derive from TRBD1 or TRBD2 (5 bases each). In germline, CDR1 is DFQATT, CDR2 SNEGSKA (reference sequence). This CDR3 region has 14 residues. Trimming cost V 4 bases and J 0 bases, with 10 bases left between them. This CDR3 is CSAKGPFSYNEQFF. The CDR3 DNA is TGCAGTGCTAAGGGACCGTTCTCCTACAATGAGCAGTTCTTC.

Turning to this clonotype: At one end the junction does not follow the germline gene, possibly because of a read error. Here the CDR3 reads CASSGGAGELFF. In DNA form, the CDR3 reads TGTGCTAGCAGCGGGGGAGCCGGGGAGCTGTTTTTT. The chain carries TRBV7-7 and TRBJ2-2; 8 nucleotides line up with TRBD2. The CDR3 is 12 amino acids. Germline CDR1 and CDR2: SSHAT and FNYEAQ (reference sequence). Full variable domain (rest looked up from reference TRBV7-7 and TRBJ2-2): GAGVSQSPRYKVTKRGQDVTLRCDPISSHATLYWYQQALGQGPEFLTYFNYEAQPDKSGLPSDRFSAERPEGSISTLTIQRTEQRDSAMYRCASSGGAGELFFGEGSRLTVL.

With respect to this clonotype: The junction departs from germline at one end; a sequencing error may be responsible. The rearrangement links TRBV20-1 to TRBJ1-6; 8 nucleotides match TRBD1. CDR1 and CDR2 (germline): DFQATT, SNEGSKA (reference sequence). The CDR3 consists of 14 residues. Written as DNA, the CDR3 is TGCAGTGCTAGGACGGACAGGGATAAGTCACCCCTCCACTTT. It yields the protein CSARTDRDKSPLHF.

The chain uses TRBV19 and TRBJ2-7; D may be TRBD1 (5 bases). In germline, CDR1 is LNHDA, CDR2 SQIVND (reference sequence). This CDR3 is 14 amino acids long. V lost 5 bases and J lost 5, with 16 bases in between. CDR3 sequence reads: CASSPSRGSHEQYF. Written as DNA, the CDR3 is TGTGCCAGTAGTCCATCTAGGGGAAGCCACGAGCAGTACTTC.

The chain joins TRBV20-1 to TRBJ2-1, with a possible D match to TRBD2 (6 bases). Germline V gene sequence: CDR1 DFQATT, CDR2 SNEGSKA (reference sequence). The germline V and J ends were trimmed by 6 bases and 13 bases, with 25 bases remaining between them. This CDR3 spans 14 amino acids. The CDR3 region is CSATTGDSAETQFF. For the CDR3, the DNA is TGCAGTGCGACAACCGGGGACTCGGCGGAGACCCAGTTCTTC.

The gene calls are TRBV7-9 and TRBJ1-2; D possibly corresponds to TRBD1 (5 bases). The ends were cut back, 5 bases at V and 6 bases at J, with 13 bases in the middle. This CDR3 has 13 amino acids. Germline V lookup: CDR1 SEHNR, CDR2 FQNEAQ (reference sequence). The CDR3 DNA reads as TGTGCCAGCAGCCAACCGGGGCTGGATGGCTACACCTTC. This gives the protein CASSQPGLDGYTF.

This clonotype occurred many times. The chain links TRBV6-5 to TRBJ2-5, with D possibly TRBD2 on 6 matching bases. From germline, CDR1 is MNHEY and CDR2 SVGAGI. The CDR3 has 13 amino acids. Trimming shortened V by 7 bases and J by 5 bases, and 14 bases separated the two germline ends. This chain's CDR3 is CASNTGRSETQYF. The CDR3 DNA follows: TGTGCCAGCAACACCGGGAGATCGGAGACCCAGTACTTC.

The chain links TRBV12-3 or TRBV12-4 to TRBJ2-7; D may be TRBD1 (6 bases). The CDR3 is made up of 12 amino acids. The germline V and J ends were trimmed by 4 bases and 10 bases, with 14 bases remaining between them. In DNA, the CDR3 is TGTGCCAGCAGTTCACAGGGAGTGGACCAGTACTTC. Amino acids: CASSSQGVDQYF.

This chain connects TRBV13 to TRBJ2-7; a weak D match, TRBD2 (6 bases). The DNA end is more similar to TRBJ2-5, so the J call may be wrong. Germline lookup yields CDR1 PRHDT and CDR2 FYEKMQ (reference sequence). The CDR3 has 17 amino acids. The CDR3 DNA follows: TGTGCCAGCAGTTATGACCACGACTACGGGGGTGGGGAGACCCAGTACTTC. It translates to CASSYDHDYGGGETQYF.

This clonotype showed up just a few times. The chain has TRBV5-4 and TRBJ2-5; possibly TRBD1 or TRBD2 for D (5 bases each). V shed 9 bases and J shed 0 bases, with 18 bases lying between them. Germline CDR1 is SGHNT and CDR2 is YYREEE (reference sequence). The CDR3 contains 15 residues. The CDR3 DNA is TGTGCCACGACCCGGGGCAGCACGTACCAAGAGACCCAGTACTTC. It codes for CATTRGSTYQETQYF.

The table lists this clonotype with a few counts. V is TRBV7-9 and J is TRBJ2-7, with D uncertain. CDR3 size: 12 residues. Trimming left V 1 base short and J 5 bases short, with 6 bases between. Germline CDR1 and CDR2: SEHNR and FQNEAQ (reference sequence). The CDR3 coding sequence is TGTGCCAGCAGCTTAGGTGTGAACGAGCAGTACTTC. This sequence encodes CASSLGVNEQYF.

This chain links TRBV6-5 with TRBJ2-3, with D hard to call. Germline-derived CDR1 and CDR2 are MNHEY and SVGAGI. Trimming removed 2 bases at V and 4 bases at J, with 10 bases between. The CDR3 totals 14 residues. The CDR3 coding sequence is TGTGCCAGCAGTTACGTAGTTGGAGCAGATACGCAGTATTTT. This gives the protein CASSYVVGADTQYF.

The CDR3 sequence is CASSATPGHILSGANVLTF. The CDR3 DNA reads as TGTGCCAGCAGTGCCACCCCGGGACACATCCTTTCTGGGGCCAACGTCCTGACTTTC. The chain employs TRBV7-2 and TRBJ2-6, with a weak D call TRBD1 (6 bases). The CDR3 spans 19 residues. Germline assignment: CDR1 SGHTA and CDR2 FQGNSA. V lost 6 bases, J lost 1 base, and 22 bases lay in between. Using reference TRBV7-2 and TRBJ2-6 for the parts outside the CDR3, the full variable domain is GAGVSQSPSNKVTEKGKDVELRCDPISGHTALYWYRQSLGQGLEFLIYFQGNSAPDKSGLPSDRFSAERTGGSVSTLTIQRTQQEDSAVYLCASSATPGHILSGANVLTFGAGSRLTVL.

CDR3 region: CASSLGGGNQPQHF. As DNA, the CDR3 is TGTGCCAGCAGTTTGGGGGGGGGCAATCAGCCCCAGCATTTT. The chain carries TRBV12-3 or TRBV12-4 and TRBJ1-5, with D possibly being TRBD1 (5 bases). The germline V and J ends were trimmed by 3 bases and 2 bases, with 8 bases remaining between them. The CDR3 spans 14 residues.

As regards this clonotype: One end of the junction fails to match germline, which may point to a read error. The V and J genes are TRBV20-1 and TRBJ2-7; tentative D call: TRBD1 (7 bases). The germline V gene encodes CDR1 DFQATT and CDR2 SNEGSKA (reference sequence). CDR3 length: 14 amino acids. In DNA form, the CDR3 reads TGCAGTGCTAGACAGGGGGGCCTACCTTACGAGCAGAACTTC. Its translation is CSARQGGLPYEQNF.

The V and J genes are TRBV3-1 and TRBJ2-7; D is possibly TRBD2 (6 bases). Near its end, the DNA agrees better with TRBJ2-5, so the J call may be wrong. Germline CDR1 LGHDT, CDR2 YNNKEL (reference sequence). The length of the CDR3 is 13 residues. The CDR3 region is CASSHSEGETQYF. The CDR3 nucleotides are TGTGCCAGCAGCCATTCGGAGGGAGAGACCCAGTACTTC.

The J gene is TRBJ2-1, the V gene TRBV7-9; no definite D call. V lost 0 bases and J 8 bases, leaving 8 bases between the germline ends. The CDR3 length is 13 residues. Germline V gene data show CDR1 as SEHNR and CDR2 as FQNEAQ (reference sequence). The chain's CDR3 is CASSLAGLHEQFF. In DNA form, the CDR3 reads TGTGCCAGCAGCTTAGCAGGCTTGCATGAGCAGTTCTTC.

This sequence joins TRBV20-1 and TRBJ2-5, with 11 bases matching TRBD2. Unmatched junction bases numbered 4, after V lost 3 bases and J lost 4 bases. The CDR3 loop spans 14 amino acids. CDR1 and CDR2 (germline): DFQATT, SNEGSKA (reference sequence). The CDR3 region is CSASGLAGGETQYF. The CDR3 nucleotides are TGCAGTGCTAGCGGTCTAGCGGGAGGAGAGACCCAGTACTTC.